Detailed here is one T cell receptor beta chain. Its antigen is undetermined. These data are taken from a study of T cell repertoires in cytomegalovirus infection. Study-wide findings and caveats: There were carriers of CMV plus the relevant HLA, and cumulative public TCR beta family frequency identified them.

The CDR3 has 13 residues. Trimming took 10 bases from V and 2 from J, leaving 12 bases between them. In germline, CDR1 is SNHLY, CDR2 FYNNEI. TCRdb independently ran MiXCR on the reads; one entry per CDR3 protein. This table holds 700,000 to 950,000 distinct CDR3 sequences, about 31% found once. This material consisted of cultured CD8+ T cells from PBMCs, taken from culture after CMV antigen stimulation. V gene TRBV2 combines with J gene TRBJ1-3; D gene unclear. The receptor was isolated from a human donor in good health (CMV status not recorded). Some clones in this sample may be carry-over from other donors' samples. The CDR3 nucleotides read TGTGCCACCGCCGGGGTTCCTGGAAACACCATATATTTT. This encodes CATAGVPGNTIYF.